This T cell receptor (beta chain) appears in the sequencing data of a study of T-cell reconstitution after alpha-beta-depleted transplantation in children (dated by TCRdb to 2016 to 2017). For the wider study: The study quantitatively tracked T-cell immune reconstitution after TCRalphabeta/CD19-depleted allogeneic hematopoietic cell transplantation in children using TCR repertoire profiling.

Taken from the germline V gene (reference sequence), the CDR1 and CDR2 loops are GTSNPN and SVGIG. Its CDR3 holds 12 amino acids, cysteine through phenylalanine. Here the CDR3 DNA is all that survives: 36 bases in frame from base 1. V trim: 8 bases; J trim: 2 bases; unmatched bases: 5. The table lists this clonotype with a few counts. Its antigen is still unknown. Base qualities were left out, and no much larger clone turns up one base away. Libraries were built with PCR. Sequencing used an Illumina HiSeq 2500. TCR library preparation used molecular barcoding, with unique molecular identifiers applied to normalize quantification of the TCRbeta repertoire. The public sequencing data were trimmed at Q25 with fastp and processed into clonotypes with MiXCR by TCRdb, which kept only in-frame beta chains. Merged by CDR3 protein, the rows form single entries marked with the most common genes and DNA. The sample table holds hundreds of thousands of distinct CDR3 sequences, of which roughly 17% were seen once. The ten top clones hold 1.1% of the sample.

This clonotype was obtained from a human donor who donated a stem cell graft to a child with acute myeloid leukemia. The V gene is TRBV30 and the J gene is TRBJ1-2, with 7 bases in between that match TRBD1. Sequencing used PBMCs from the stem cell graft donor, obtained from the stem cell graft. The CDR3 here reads CAGDSLNYGYTF. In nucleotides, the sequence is TGTGCCGGGGACAGCCTCAACTATGGCTACACCTTC.